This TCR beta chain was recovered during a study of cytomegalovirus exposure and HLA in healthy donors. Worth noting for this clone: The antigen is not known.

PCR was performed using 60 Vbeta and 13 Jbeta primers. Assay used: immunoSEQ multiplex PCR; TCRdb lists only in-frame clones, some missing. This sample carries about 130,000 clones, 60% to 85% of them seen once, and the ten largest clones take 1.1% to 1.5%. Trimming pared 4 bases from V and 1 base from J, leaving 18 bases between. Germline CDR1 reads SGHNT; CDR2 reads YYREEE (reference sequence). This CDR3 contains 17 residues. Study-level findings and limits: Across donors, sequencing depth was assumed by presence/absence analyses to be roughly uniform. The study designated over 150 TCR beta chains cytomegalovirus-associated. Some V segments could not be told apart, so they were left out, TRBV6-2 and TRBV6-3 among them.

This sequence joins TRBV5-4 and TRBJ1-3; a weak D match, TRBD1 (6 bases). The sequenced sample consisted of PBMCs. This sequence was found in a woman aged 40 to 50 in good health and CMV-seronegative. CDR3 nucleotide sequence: TGTGCCAGCAGCCGCAGGGGTGGCAGGGAGTCTGGAAACACCATATATTTT. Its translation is CASSRRGGRESGNTIYF.